A selection of T cell receptor beta chains follows, all from one sample in a study of blood T cell repertoires in COVID-19. Generated by immunoSEQ multiplex PCR, the TCRdb table keeps only in-frame clones and is missing some. This sample has approximately 250,000 clones, with approximately 90% found just once. The sequenced sample consisted of PBMCs or T cells enriched from blood (not recorded which). Receptor source: a woman aged 25 to 39 with acute COVID-19. The CDR3 runs from the conserved cysteine through the conserved F or W. The order of the fields is D gene, J gene, V gene, clone size, CDR3 length, CDR3 DNA, CDR3 protein. A D gene is named only where the DNA matches it firmly. Clone size is stated in some rows and not others, as once, few, many or a class when expanded.

d_gene: NA; j_gene: TRBJ1-3; v_gene: TRBV18; abundance: once; len: 15; CDR3nt: TGTGCCAGCTCACCGGACAGAAGCTCTGGAAACACCATATATTTT; CDR3aa: CASSPDRSSGNTIYF
d_gene: NA; j_gene: TRBJ2-2; v_gene: TRBV18; abundance: NA; len: 14; CDR3nt: TGTGCCAGCTCACCAGGGGGCTACACCGGGGAGCTGTTTTTT; CDR3aa: CASSPGGYTGELFF
d_gene: TRBD1; j_gene: TRBJ2-3; v_gene: TRBV6-2/TRBV6-3; abundance: NA; len: 16; CDR3nt: TGTGCCAGCAGTTACTCGGACAGGGGCGCAGGAGATACGCAGTATTTT; CDR3aa: CASSYSDRGAGDTQYF
d_gene: NA; j_gene: TRBJ2-2; v_gene: TRBV10-3; abundance: once; len: 17; CDR3nt: TGTGCCATCAGTGAGTCGGCCGGTAGCGGGAACACCGGGGAGCTGTTTTTT; CDR3aa: CAISESAGSGNTGELFF
d_gene: NA; j_gene: TRBJ1-1; v_gene: TRBV6-5; abundance: NA; len: 15; CDR3nt: TGTGCCAGCAGTTACTCCGCGCTTGTCGACACTGAAGCTTTCTTT; CDR3aa: CASSYSALVDTEAFF
d_gene: TRBD1; j_gene: TRBJ1-2; v_gene: TRBV18; abundance: NA; len: 14; CDR3nt: TGTGCCAGCTCACCCCAGGACAGGGACTATGGCTACACCTTC; CDR3aa: CASSPQDRDYGYTF
d_gene: NA; j_gene: TRBJ2-1; v_gene: TRBV4-1; abundance: NA; len: 15; CDR3nt: TGCGCCAGCAGCCCGACGGGACTGAGCTACAATGAGCAGTTCTTC; CDR3aa: CASSPTGLSYNEQFF
d_gene: TRBD2; j_gene: TRBJ2-5; v_gene: TRBV18; abundance: NA; len: 14; CDR3nt: TGTGCCAGCTCCTCGACTAGCGGGAGGGAGACCCAGTACTTC; CDR3aa: CASSSTSGRETQYF
d_gene: NA; j_gene: TRBJ1-1; v_gene: TRBV14; abundance: NA; len: 15; CDR3nt: TGTGCCAGCAGCCCCTTGAGGGGGTCGATGACTGAAGCTTTCTTT; CDR3aa: CASSPLRGSMTEAFF
d_gene: TRBD1; j_gene: TRBJ1-1; v_gene: TRBV19; abundance: NA; len: 16; CDR3nt: TGTGCCAGTAGTTACAGGGGGCTGGGGGTGAACACTGAAGCTTTCTTT; CDR3aa: CASSYRGLGVNTEAFF
d_gene: NA; j_gene: TRBJ1-1; v_gene: TRBV15; abundance: NA; len: 13; CDR3nt: TGTGCCACCAGCAAAGACCAGAACACTGAAGCTTTCTTT; CDR3aa: CATSKDQNTEAFF
d_gene: TRBD1; j_gene: TRBJ1-3; v_gene: TRBV4-2; abundance: NA; len: 16; CDR3nt: TGTGCCAGCAGCCAAGGGACAGGGCGTTATGGAAACACCATATATTTT; CDR3aa: CASSQGTGRYGNTIYF
d_gene: TRBD2; j_gene: TRBJ2-6; v_gene: TRBV5-5; abundance: NA; len: 16; CDR3nt: TGTGCCAGCAGCTTAGGGGAGGGCTCTGGGGCCAACGTCCTGACTTTC; CDR3aa: CASSLGEGSGANVLTF
d_gene: TRBD1; j_gene: TRBJ1-4; v_gene: TRBV19; abundance: NA; len: 15; CDR3nt: TGTGCCAGTAGTTCAACAGGGGGCCATAATGAAAAACTGTTTTTT; CDR3aa: CASSSTGGHNEKLFF
d_gene: TRBD2; j_gene: TRBJ2-7; v_gene: TRBV28; abundance: NA; len: 12; CDR3nt: TGTGCCAGCGCTGGACTAGCCCGCGAGCAGTACTTC; CDR3aa: CASAGLAREQYF
d_gene: NA; j_gene: TRBJ2-7; v_gene: TRBV7-2; abundance: NA; len: 15; CDR3nt: TGTGCCAGCAGGGCTTCGAACCTCCGCATTTACGAGCAGTACTTC; CDR3aa: CASRASNLRIYEQYF
d_gene: TRBD2; j_gene: TRBJ2-2; v_gene: TRBV9; abundance: once; len: 15; CDR3nt: TGTGCCAGCAACTCGGGTAGCGGGATTACCGGGGAGCTGTTTTTT; CDR3aa: CASNSGSGITGELFF
d_gene: TRBD1; j_gene: TRBJ2-3; v_gene: TRBV2; abundance: NA; len: 14; CDR3nt: TGTGCCAGCAGCCTTGGACAGGTACTCGATACGCAGTATTTT; CDR3aa: CASSLGQVLDTQYF
d_gene: NA; j_gene: TRBJ2-5; v_gene: TRBV9; abundance: once; len: 17; CDR3nt: TGTGCCAGCAGCCCACACCGGCAGGGGCAGAGGCAAGAGACCCAGTACTTC; CDR3aa: CASSPHRQGQRQETQYF
d_gene: TRBD2; j_gene: TRBJ2-3; v_gene: TRBV4-1; abundance: NA; len: 17; CDR3nt: TGCGCCAGCAGCCAAGATAGGGCGGGAGGTGCCTCAGATACGCAGTATTTT; CDR3aa: CASSQDRAGGASDTQYF
d_gene: NA; j_gene: TRBJ2-5; v_gene: TRBV27; abundance: NA; len: 15; CDR3nt: TGTGCCAGCAGTCCAGGGACTGGCCGGGATCAGGCCCAGTACTTC; CDR3aa: CASSPGTGRDQAQYF
d_gene: NA; j_gene: TRBJ1-1; v_gene: TRBV28; abundance: NA; len: 15; CDR3nt: TGTGCCAGCAGTTTGGCTTCTTTCGTGAACACTGAAGCTTTCTTT; CDR3aa: CASSLASFVNTEAFF
d_gene: NA; j_gene: TRBJ2-7; v_gene: TRBV28; abundance: NA; len: 15; CDR3nt: TGTGCCAGCAGTTTATCGCCCGGGGGGCAATACGAGCAGTACTTC; CDR3aa: CASSLSPGGQYEQYF
d_gene: NA; j_gene: TRBJ2-7; v_gene: TRBV5-4; abundance: few; len: 12; CDR3nt: TGTGCCAGCAGCTTGTACGGGAATGAGCAGTACTTC; CDR3aa: CASSLYGNEQYF
d_gene: TRBD2; j_gene: TRBJ2-7; v_gene: TRBV4-1; abundance: once; len: 17; CDR3nt: TGCGCCAGCAGCCAAGAAACGGTCGGGAGGGTTGGACACGAGCAGTACTTC; CDR3aa: CASSQETVGRVGHEQYF
d_gene: NA; j_gene: TRBJ2-3; v_gene: TRBV11-2; abundance: once; len: 14; CDR3nt: TGTGCCAGCAGCTTAAGACGGGAGCGAGATACGCAGTATTTT; CDR3aa: CASSLRRERDTQYF
d_gene: NA; j_gene: TRBJ2-3; v_gene: TRBV6-5; abundance: NA; len: 14; CDR3nt: TGTGCCAGCAGCTCCCCTGGAGCCCAGGATACGCAGTATTTT; CDR3aa: CASSSPGAQDTQYF
d_gene: TRBD2; j_gene: TRBJ2-3; v_gene: TRBV7-2; abundance: once; len: 13; CDR3nt: TGTGCCAGGGGGGGACTAGCGGCAGATACGCAGTATTTT; CDR3aa: CARGGLAADTQYF
d_gene: TRBD2; j_gene: TRBJ2-3; v_gene: TRBV13; abundance: few; len: 16; CDR3nt: TGTGCCAGCAGCTTAGGGGCGGGAGGGCCTTCAGATACGCAGTATTTT; CDR3aa: CASSLGAGGPSDTQYF
d_gene: NA; j_gene: TRBJ1-2; v_gene: TRBV19; abundance: NA; len: 13; CDR3nt: TGTGCCAGTAGTATAAATCAGGATTATGGCTACACCTTC; CDR3aa: CASSINQDYGYTF
d_gene: TRBD1; j_gene: TRBJ1-5; v_gene: TRBV28; abundance: NA; len: 17; CDR3nt: TGTGCCAGCAGCGAAGTCTCGGGACAGGGGGGGAATCAGCCCCAGCATTTT; CDR3aa: CASSEVSGQGGNQPQHF
d_gene: NA; j_gene: TRBJ2-1; v_gene: TRBV4-3; abundance: NA; len: 14; CDR3nt: TGCGCCAGCAGCCAAGATCAGGTGGACAATGAGCAGTTCTTC; CDR3aa: CASSQDQVDNEQFF
d_gene: NA; j_gene: TRBJ2-1; v_gene: TRBV9; abundance: NA; len: 15; CDR3nt: TGTGCCAGCAGCGTAGGGAGCTTGCTAGCTAATGAGCAGTTCTTC; CDR3aa: CASSVGSLLANEQFF
d_gene: TRBD2; j_gene: TRBJ2-7; v_gene: TRBV3-1/TRBV3-2; abundance: once; len: 18; CDR3nt: TGTGCCAGCAGCCAAGACGTCACTAGCGGGATAGGGCCCTACGAGCAGTACTTC; CDR3aa: CASSQDVTSGIGPYEQYF
d_gene: NA; j_gene: TRBJ2-1; v_gene: TRBV19; abundance: NA; len: 14; CDR3nt: TGTGCCAGTAGCATAGGATCGGGGGTCGATGAGCAGTTCTTC; CDR3aa: CASSIGSGVDEQFF
d_gene: NA; j_gene: TRBJ2-1; v_gene: TRBV10-2; abundance: NA; len: 15; CDR3nt: TGCGCCAGCAGTGAGTCTCCGGACACGCACAATGAGCAGTTCTTC; CDR3aa: CASSESPDTHNEQFF
d_gene: TRBD2; j_gene: TRBJ2-3; v_gene: TRBV11-2; abundance: NA; len: 15; CDR3nt: TGTGCCAGCAGCTTTCTAGCGGAAAACACAGATACGCAGTATTTT; CDR3aa: CASSFLAENTDTQYF
d_gene: NA; j_gene: TRBJ2-7; v_gene: TRBV28; abundance: NA; len: 13; CDR3nt: TGTGCCAGCACCTCAGGCCCTGAGTTAGGGCAGTACTTC; CDR3aa: CASTSGPELGQYF
d_gene: TRBD1; j_gene: TRBJ1-2; v_gene: TRBV15; abundance: few; len: 13; CDR3nt: TGTGCCACCAGCAGAGGACAGGGAGATGGCTACACCTTC; CDR3aa: CATSRGQGDGYTF
d_gene: NA; j_gene: TRBJ1-2; v_gene: TRBV25-1; abundance: once; len: 16; CDR3nt: TGTGCCAGCAGTGAAGGGCCAGGGTTTACTGGGATGGGCTACACCTTC; CDR3aa: CASSEGPGFTGMGYTF
d_gene: NA; j_gene: TRBJ2-3; v_gene: TRBV29-1; abundance: NA; len: 12; CDR3nt: TGCAGCGTTGCCGGGGATACAGATACGCAGTATTTT; CDR3aa: CSVAGDTDTQYF
d_gene: NA; j_gene: TRBJ1-2; v_gene: TRBV28; abundance: NA; len: 16; CDR3nt: TGTGCCAGCAGTTGGCGGGGCGCCATAGCTAACTATGGCTACACCTTC; CDR3aa: CASSWRGAIANYGYTF
d_gene: NA; j_gene: TRBJ1-1; v_gene: TRBV6-1; abundance: once; len: 14; CDR3nt: TGTGCCAGCAGTGAAAACAGGGTTGACACTGAAGCTTTCTTT; CDR3aa: CASSENRVDTEAFF
d_gene: NA; j_gene: TRBJ1-2; v_gene: TRBV30; abundance: NA; len: 13; CDR3nt: TGTGCCTGGAGTGTAACAGTCCCTCGTGGCTACACCTTC; CDR3aa: CAWSVTVPRGYTF
d_gene: TRBD2; j_gene: TRBJ2-2; v_gene: TRBV7-8; abundance: NA; len: 16; CDR3nt: TGTGCCAGCAGCTCCCTAGCGGGAGGGCCGGGCGGGGAGCTGTTTTTT; CDR3aa: CASSSLAGGPGGELFF
d_gene: NA; j_gene: TRBJ1-1; v_gene: TRBV25-1; abundance: NA; len: 14; CDR3nt: TGTGCCAGCAGTAGTAGGGGCGCGAACACTGAAGCTTTCTTT; CDR3aa: CASSSRGANTEAFF
d_gene: NA; j_gene: TRBJ2-1; v_gene: TRBV7-7; abundance: NA; len: 15; CDR3nt: TGTGCCAGCAGCTTAGTTCCGGGAGACTACAATGAGCAGTTCTTC; CDR3aa: CASSLVPGDYNEQFF
d_gene: NA; j_gene: TRBJ1-2; v_gene: TRBV28; abundance: NA; len: 13; CDR3nt: TGTGCCAGCGGACAATACTACAGGGACGGCTACACCTTC; CDR3aa: CASGQYYRDGYTF
d_gene: NA; j_gene: TRBJ2-7; v_gene: TRBV30; abundance: NA; len: 13; CDR3nt: TGTGCCTGGAGTGTAATGGAGGGCTCCGAGCAGTACTTC; CDR3aa: CAWSVMEGSEQYF
d_gene: TRBD2; j_gene: TRBJ2-1; v_gene: TRBV7-9; abundance: NA; len: 14; CDR3nt: TGTGCCAGCAGATCCGGACTAGCGGGAACGAGTCAGTTCTTC; CDR3aa: CASRSGLAGTSQFF
d_gene: NA; j_gene: TRBJ2-2; v_gene: TRBV3-1/TRBV3-2; abundance: few; len: 15; CDR3nt: TGTGCCAGCAGTCGCGGGACCCCGAACACCGGGGAGCTGTTTTTT; CDR3aa: CASSRGTPNTGELFF
d_gene: NA; j_gene: TRBJ2-7; v_gene: TRBV28; abundance: NA; len: 13; CDR3nt: TGTGCCAGCAGCTTAATTGACGGCTCCGGGAAGTACTTC; CDR3aa: CASSLIDGSGKYF
d_gene: NA; j_gene: TRBJ1-1; v_gene: TRBV28; abundance: NA; len: 20; CDR3nt: TGTGCCAGCAGTGCCCAACCATTCCTCGCCGCAGGGGACAAGGGGACTGAAGCTTTCTTT; CDR3aa: CASSAQPFLAAGDKGTEAFF